One and the same sample provided the 24 T cell receptor beta chains below, sequenced in a study of monozygotic twins with inflammatory bowel disease. Each CDR3 protein gets one entry in TCRdb, which reprocessed the 5' RACE reads and gives no DNA. Recorded for this sample: 150,000 to 200,000 distinct CDR3 sequences. Input material: blood. The source is a human donor with ulcerative colitis or Crohn's disease, or a healthy co-twin of an affected twin (not recorded which).

The gene calls are TRBV25-1 and TRBJ1-2; the TCRdb call, TRBD1, lacks DNA for checking. CDR1 and CDR2 (germline): MGHDK, SYGVNS. The CDR3 covers 17 residues. The CDR3 here is CASSSGGQGVSDYGYTF.

This chain connects TRBV20-1 to TRBJ1-1; TCRdb gives TRBD1 as the D gene, but with no DNA this cannot be confirmed. Germline-derived CDR1 and CDR2 are DFQATT and SNEGSKA (reference sequence). The CDR3 spans 14 residues. Here the CDR3 reads CSARDRQGLTEAFF.

The rearrangement links TRBV12-3 or TRBV12-4 to TRBJ2-2; the D gene TCRdb calls, TRBD2, cannot be checked with no DNA. The CDR3 consists of 16 residues. CDR3: CASSFVVGRNTGELFF.

The genes are TRBV5-1 and TRBJ2-2. This CDR3 region has 13 residues. The V gene's germline CDR1 is SGHRS and CDR2 YFSETQ. The CDR3 is CASSLVAGGELFF. Combining the CDR3 with reference TRBV5-1 and TRBJ2-2 gives the whole variable domain KAGVTQTPRYLIKTRGQQVTLSCSPISGHRSVSWYQQTPGQGLQFLFEYFSETQRNKGNFPGRFSGRQFSNSRSEMNVSTLELGDSALYLCASSLVAGGELFFGEGSRLTVL.

This chain joins TRBV4-3 and TRBJ2-2. Germline CDR1 and CDR2: LGHNA and YSLEER. The CDR3 consists of 15 residues. The CDR3 here is CASSQEPANTGELFF.

This sequence joins TRBV5-1 and TRBJ1-6. Germline V gene lookup returns CDR1 SGHRS and CDR2 YFSETQ. CDR3 length: 14 residues. This chain's CDR3 is CASSLAEGNSPLHF.

The V gene is TRBV10-3, the J gene TRBJ1-4; with no DNA, the TCRdb D assignment of TRBD1 cannot be verified. The CDR3 totals 15 residues. CDR1 and CDR2 from the germline V gene are ENHRY and SYGVKD. The CDR3 protein is CAISEARGTNEKLFF.

This chain's CDR3 is CATRQISNQPQHF. The rearrangement links TRBV24-1 to TRBJ1-5; the D call of TRBD1 rests on TCRdb alone, since no DNA is present to check it. There are 13 residues in the CDR3. The germline CDR1 and CDR2 sequences are KGHDR and SFDVKD.

The chain joins TRBV9 to TRBJ2-1. Looked up from germline, CDR1 is SGDLS and CDR2 is YYNGEE. CDR3 length: 15 amino acids. The CDR3 loop is CASSVASYPYNEQFF.

V and J are TRBV5-1 and TRBJ2-3; TCRdb's D call, TRBD2, is unchecked because there is no DNA. Germline V gene data show CDR1 as SGHRS and CDR2 as YFSETQ. This CDR3 has 12 residues. The CDR3 loop is CASVGYGASQYF.

This sequence joins TRBV6-5 and TRBJ1-4; TCRdb outputs TRBD1, but without DNA this stays unchecked. This CDR3 contains 15 residues. The germline CDR1 and CDR2 sequences are MNHEY and SVGAGI. This CDR3 reads CASSYTGQPNEKLFF.

This chain connects TRBV4-2 to TRBJ2-1; TCRdb's D gene call, TRBD2, goes unchecked for lack of DNA. In germline, CDR1 is LGHNA, CDR2 YNFKEQ. The CDR3 sequence is 13 residues long. CDR3 amino acids: CASSPGLGNEQFF.

The chain is built from TRBV20-1 and TRBJ2-7; TCRdb outputs TRBD2, but without DNA this stays unchecked. This CDR3 region has 16 residues. Germline CDR1 reads DFQATT; CDR2 reads SNEGSKA (reference sequence). The CDR3 protein is CSASEGLAGTGDEQYF.

This chain connects TRBV3-1 to TRBJ2-3; TCRdb's assignment of TRBD1 cannot be checked, as there is no DNA. CDR1 is LGHDT and CDR2 is YNNKEL in the germline V gene (reference sequence). The CDR3 sequence is 15 residues long. CDR3 amino acids: CASSPNRVGTDTQYF.

The chain links TRBV5-1 to TRBJ2-1; the D call of TRBD2 rests on TCRdb alone, since no DNA is present to check it. CDR1 SGHRS and CDR2 YFSETQ come from the germline V gene. The CDR3 extends over 16 amino acids. The CDR3 region is CASSSFSGSSYNEQFF.

The J gene is TRBJ1-6, the V gene TRBV10-3; the TRBD1 assignment by TCRdb is unverifiable without DNA. Germline V gene sequence: CDR1 ENHRY, CDR2 SYGVKD. This CDR3 region has 14 residues. The CDR3 region is CAIGGQGLDSPLHF.

This chain uses TRBV4-3 with TRBJ2-7; TCRdb designates TRBD2, a call that cannot be tested without DNA. The V gene's germline CDR1 is LGHNA and CDR2 YSLEER. This CDR3 has 15 residues. The CDR3 loop is CASSQERALSYEQYF.

This sequence joins TRBV7-2 and TRBJ2-7; the TCRdb D gene call, TRBD2, has no DNA to confirm it. This CDR3 is built from 15 residues. Looked up from germline, CDR1 is SGHTA and CDR2 is FQGNSA. The CDR3: CASSRSSGFSYEQYF.

V usage is TRBV4-2 and J usage is TRBJ2-3; TCRdb reports TRBD2, a call that lacks DNA to check it against. From germline, CDR1 is LGHNA and CDR2 YNFKEQ. The CDR3 has 16 residues. Here the CDR3 reads CASSQGRERFTDTQYF.

The genes are TRBV9 and TRBJ2-5; TCRdb outputs TRBD2, but without DNA this stays unchecked. The CDR3 consists of 15 residues. Germline-derived CDR1 and CDR2 are SGDLS and YYNGEE. The CDR3 is CASSELAERQETQYF.

This chain connects TRBV5-6 to TRBJ2-1; the D gene TCRdb calls, TRBD2, cannot be checked with no DNA. Germline-derived CDR1 and CDR2 are SGHDT and YYEEEE. The CDR3 contains 12 residues. The CDR3: CASISSPGEQFF.

The chain combines TRBV4-2 with TRBJ2-1. The CDR3 contains 15 residues. CDR1 and CDR2 from the germline V gene are LGHNA and YNFKEQ. The CDR3: CASSQDGGAHNEQFF.

V gene TRBV5-1 combines with J gene TRBJ2-7; there is no DNA to check the TCRdb D call of TRBD1. Germline assignment: CDR1 SGHRS and CDR2 YFSETQ. The CDR3 length is 14 residues. The chain's CDR3 is CASSLDRTGEKEYF.

The chain couples TRBV24-1 to TRBJ2-1; no DNA is available, so the TRBD1 call from TCRdb remains unchecked. The CDR3 extends over 16 amino acids. CDR1 and CDR2 from the germline V gene are KGHDR and SFDVKD. The CDR3 spells CATSDLKAGAYNEQFF.